This TCR beta chain stems from a study of shared clonotypes between healthy human individuals (dated by TCRdb to 2018 to 2021). Turning to the overall study: The cohort included a few men and a couple of women between 18 and 49 years of age. Per donor, three plates each were used for CD4 naive and CD4 memory, two for CD8 naive, and one for CD8 memory. Blood TCR repertoires of about 5 healthy adults were deeply sequenced to estimate repertoire size and the extent of clonotype sharing between individuals. Different laboratories and diverse techniques were used to prepare libraries and sequence TCR repertoires, to increase sequencing depth and limit assay-specific biases. Between about 0.94 and 8.9 billion PBMCs per donor were obtained by leukapheresis. Paper-wide results and their limitations: Sampling was restricted to blood, and TCR repertoires in tissue are likely to differ from TCR repertoires in blood. Estimated clonotype richness was generally larger for naive than for memory subsets. Sharing across a handful of donors was observed for 4.5% to 6.5% of naive CD4, over 3% of naive CD8, about 2.5% of memory CD4, and over 0.3% of memory CD8 clonotypes. Clonotypes shared by all four sorted-subset donors showed higher generation probabilities than non-shared clonotypes. Rarefaction of sorted-subset datasets indicated incomplete sequencing despite the large sequencing depth. Because the study included a small number of donors, the genetic and exposure-history diversity represented was limited. Pairwise subsampling led to the expectation that sequencing depth would affect the degree of clonotype sharing among donors.

CD8 naive samples were obtained by positive selection for CCR7 among CD45RO-negative cells, yielding a CD45RA+CCR7+ population from which TemRA cells were excluded. Donors were healthy HIV-negative adults with no recently reported acute infections or vaccinations. Only Caucasian adults living in Nashville, Tennessee, USA were represented among the donors. Blood was collected by leukapheresis, and PBMCs were isolated by Ficoll-Histopaque density gradient centrifugation and then cryopreserved in liquid nitrogen vapor phase. Analytical flow cytometry was used to check the purity and quantity of each magnetically sorted T cell population. Genomic DNA was isolated from every sorted fraction and measured by UV absorbance on a Nanodrop 2000c. V is pruned by 6 bases and J by 6 bases, leaving 10 bases of the junction without a gene match. Inclusive of the bounding cysteine and phenylalanine, the CDR3 is 14 residues long. CDR3 DNA is the only sequence kept; it has 42 bases, read in frame from the first base. For CDR1 and CDR2, the germline V gene (reference sequence) lists SGHNT and YYREEE.

TCR CDR3 regions were amplified from genomic DNA by multiplex PCR using the deep immunoSEQ assay. Genomic DNA extracted from each cell subset was distributed evenly over all wells of several immunoSEQ 96-well plates, and each plate served as one replicate. For sorted subsets, each replicate PCR was loaded with 200 ng genomic DNA, equivalent to approximately 33,000 T cell genomes. Purified libraries were quantified with a Qubit 3.0 fluorometer, sized on a Bioanalyzer 2100, and re-quantified with the KAPA Library Quantification kit. A separate single-read 150-cycle Illumina NextSeq 550 flow cell was used to sequence each immunoSEQ 96-well plate. The source study handled its data this way. Because the immunoSEQ output included only junctional sequences and no quality scores, the filtering could not be the same as the filtering used for full-length reads. To assign V/J genes and CDR3, sequences were annotated using PyIR, a Python wrapper for IgBLAST v1.9, with IMGT germline references. Reads with weak V/J assignments (E-value above 1e-6), missing CDR3, stop codons, out-of-frame junctions, or ambiguous translated residues were removed. V3J clonotypes were defined as sequences sharing an identical inferred V gene, J gene, and CDR3 amino acid sequence. Percentage overlap between repertoires was computed as shared unique clonotypes divided by the size of the smaller repertoire. RTK rarefaction, the Chao1 estimator, and Recon v2.1 estimates of unobserved clonotypes were used to assess repertoire richness. Generation probabilities for all TCRbeta clonotypes obtained by the gDNA method from several donors were computed using OLGA. TCRdb holds this immuneACCESS table with in-frame rearrangements only. Some clones are missing; in checked studies, unresolved V genes explain under half, and the rest has no known cause. V, J and clone size are taken as reported in that table, and D and trimming were inferred from the DNA itself. This sample is represented by 600,000 or so clones; 85% to 95% of them were singletons. Approximately 0.12% of the sample comes from the top ten.

Worth noting for this clone: No cognate antigen has been identified for it. Base qualities were left out, and no much larger clone turns up one base away.

The receptor was isolated from a young woman in good health. Sample: naive CD8+ T cells sorted from blood. The meaning of the sample's cell subset or site label: CD45RA+CCR7+. The sequence joins TRBV5-4 to TRBJ1-2, with 8 bases matching TRBD1. The CDR3 protein is CASTASGGRDGYTF. The DNA reads TGTGCCAGCACCGCGTCAGGGGGCAGGGATGGCTACACCTTC.